This T cell receptor beta chain was observed in a study of T cells in Graves' hyperthyroidism and ophthalmopathy. Study-wide context: Peripheral blood was drawn at first diagnosis, prior to all treatment.

This CDR3 region has 13 residues. Trimming stripped 6 bases from V and 1 base from J, with 9 bases between. Per the germline V gene, CDR1 is SEHNR and CDR2 is FQNEAQ (reference sequence). Using RNA transcripts as the source, TCR beta CDR3 regions were amplified. First-round RT-PCR of the TCR CDR3 relied on the HTBI primer set. In TCRdb, the multiplex PCR reads were re-called with MiXCR into one record per CDR3 protein. The table has hundreds of thousands of distinct CDR3 sequences, approximately 40% seen once. This clonotype was observed many times. This TCR came from a man aged 18 to 35 with Graves' hyperthyroidism. V usage is TRBV7-9 and J usage is TRBJ1-1, with no clear D. The sample taken for sequencing was blood. The DNA for the CDR3 is TGTGCCAGCAGACCCGACGGGAACACTGAAGCTTTCTTT. The encoded protein is CASRPDGNTEAFF.